These T cell receptor beta chains were read from a single sample in a study of T cells in Graves' hyperthyroidism and ophthalmopathy. TCRdb reprocessed the multiplex PCR reads with MiXCR, giving one entry per CDR3 protein. The sample gives fewer than 450,000 distinct CDR3 sequences, 11% to 15% of which show up once; 25% to 30% is in the top ten. Sequenced sample: blood. The receptors were gathered from a man between 50 and 59 years old with Graves' ophthalmopathy. CDR3s include the opening cysteine and the closing phenylalanine or tryptophan. Each record gives: D gene, V gene, J gene, clone size, CDR3 DNA, CDR3 protein. D genes are given only for firm matches. Expanded clones are given a class, and other clones once, few, many or no size at all.

D: TRBD1; V: TRBV19; J: TRBJ1-5; size: -; DNA: TGTGCCAGTAGTCGGGGGACAGGGATGAGCAGCAATCAGCCCCAGCATTTT; CDR3: CASSRGTGMSSNQPQHF
D: -; V: TRBV4-2; J: TRBJ2-7; size: many; DNA: TGTGCCAGCAGCCAAGTTGGAAGAGGGCCTGAGGGCGAGCAGTACTTC; CDR3: CASSQVGRGPEGEQYF
D: -; V: TRBV19; J: TRBJ2-5; size: many; DNA: TGTGCCAGTAGTGTGTCGGAGACCCAGTACTTC; CDR3: CASSVSETQYF
D: -; V: TRBV7-8; J: TRBJ1-4; size: -; DNA: TGTGCCAGCAGCTCGGTGCAGGGGTTCGGTGAAAAACTGTTTTTT; CDR3: CASSSVQGFGEKLFF
D: TRBD1; V: TRBV9; J: TRBJ2-5; size: many; DNA: TGTGCCAGCAGCGCAACCGGGACAGAAGAGACCCAGTACTTC; CDR3: CASSATGTEETQYF
D: TRBD1; V: TRBV2; J: TRBJ1-4; size: many; DNA: TGTGCCAGCACCCTCGGACAGGGACGAAATGAAAAACTGTTTTTT; CDR3: CASTLGQGRNEKLFF
D: -; V: TRBV19; J: TRBJ2-3; size: -; DNA: TGTGCCAGTAGTATCGGCGGGAATAAAGAAGATACGCAGTATTTT; CDR3: CASSIGGNKEDTQYF
D: TRBD1; V: TRBV9; J: TRBJ1-2; size: few; DNA: TGTGCCAGCAGCTCGACAGGGATCTATGGCTACACCTTC; CDR3: CASSSTGIYGYTF
D: TRBD2; V: TRBV5-5; J: TRBJ2-7; size: many; DNA: TGTGCCAGCAGCTCACTACGGGAGGGAGGTATTAAGCAGTACTTC; CDR3: CASSSLREGGIKQYF
D: -; V: TRBV20-1; J: TRBJ1-3; size: many; DNA: TGCAGTGCTAGCCTCAGCGACTCTGGAAACACCATATATTTT; CDR3: CSASLSDSGNTIYF
D: TRBD2; V: TRBV20-1; J: TRBJ2-3; size: -; DNA: TGCAGTGCTCCGGGACTAGCGGGAAACACAGATACGCAGTATTTT; CDR3: CSAPGLAGNTDTQYF
D: -; V: TRBV14; J: TRBJ2-2; size: -; DNA: TGTGCCAGCAGCCCCCCGGGACAGAACACCGGGGAGCTGTTTTTT; CDR3: CASSPPGQNTGELFF
D: -; V: TRBV20-1; J: TRBJ2-7; size: many; DNA: TGCAGTGCGAGGGGCCTCTTCGCAGGTCGACCTAGCTACGAGCAGTACTTC; CDR3: CSARGLFAGRPSYEQYF
D: -; V: TRBV19; J: TRBJ2-7; size: -; DNA: TGTGCCAGTAGTATCCATCCGCGTGCTAGCGACTCCTACGAGCAGTACTTC; CDR3: CASSIHPRASDSYEQYF
D: -; V: TRBV19; J: TRBJ1-2; size: -; DNA: TGTGCCAGTAGTGGCACGTCAGGCTATGGCTACACCTTC; CDR3: CASSGTSGYGYTF
D: -; V: TRBV7-3; J: TRBJ2-6; size: -; DNA: TGTGCCAGCAGTCCCCTCCTTACGGCTGGGGCCAACGTCCTGACTTTC; CDR3: CASSPLLTAGANVLTF
D: -; V: TRBV4-2; J: TRBJ2-7; size: many; DNA: TGTGCCAGCAGCCGGATAACGGGTGGGACGGGCTCCTACGAGCAGTACTTC; CDR3: CASSRITGGTGSYEQYF
D: TRBD2; V: TRBV11-2; J: TRBJ2-7; size: few; DNA: TGTGCCAGCAGTGGCCGACTAGCGGGGTCTCACGAGCAGTACTTC; CDR3: CASSGRLAGSHEQYF
D: -; V: TRBV15; J: TRBJ1-3; size: -; DNA: TGTGCCACCAGCAGTCTTTCAGGTCAAGGGGGAAACACCATATATTTT; CDR3: CATSSLSGQGGNTIYF
D: -; V: TRBV11-2; J: TRBJ2-4; size: many; DNA: TGTGCCAGCAGCCCCGGGGTAACGCAAAACATTCAGTACTTC; CDR3: CASSPGVTQNIQYF
D: TRBD2; V: TRBV5-1; J: TRBJ2-1; size: -; DNA: TGCGCCAGCAGCTTGGGACGGGAGGGCGATGAGCAGTTCTTC; CDR3: CASSLGREGDEQFF
D: -; V: TRBV9; J: TRBJ2-1; size: many; DNA: TGTGCCAGCAGCGTGGAACAGGGTGGCCCGTACAATGAGCAGTTCTTC; CDR3: CASSVEQGGPYNEQFF
D: TRBD1; V: TRBV4-1; J: TRBJ1-1; size: -; DNA: TGCGCCAGCAGCACCCAACAGGGGCGGACTGAAGCTTTCTTT; CDR3: CASSTQQGRTEAFF
D: -; V: TRBV6-2/TRBV6-3; J: TRBJ2-5; size: many; DNA: TGTGCCAGCAGACCCCGGCTAGCTGAAGAGACCCAGTACTTC; CDR3: CASRPRLAEETQYF
D: -; V: TRBV3-1; J: TRBJ2-7; size: many; DNA: TGTGCCAGCAGCCAAGATTTAACGGGTTTCTACGAGCAGTACTTC; CDR3: CASSQDLTGFYEQYF
D: TRBD1; V: TRBV4-1; J: TRBJ2-7; size: -; DNA: TGCGCCAGCAGCAAAAGGGAACAGGGGGGTGAGCAGTACTTC; CDR3: CASSKREQGGEQYF
D: TRBD2; V: TRBV5-5; J: TRBJ2-1; size: few; DNA: TGTGCCAGCAGCATTGGGGGGGGGTCCTACAATGAGCAGTTCTTC; CDR3: CASSIGGGSYNEQFF
D: TRBD1; V: TRBV7-2; J: TRBJ2-3; size: many; DNA: TGTGCCAGCAGCCCTCGGGGACAGGGTGTAAATACGCAGTATTTT; CDR3: CASSPRGQGVNTQYF
D: -; V: TRBV20-1; J: TRBJ2-7; size: -; DNA: TGCAGTGCTAGTGGATGGGTTCGGCCCTCCTACGAGCAGTACTTC; CDR3: CSASGWVRPSYEQYF
D: -; V: TRBV4-1; J: TRBJ2-7; size: -; DNA: TGCGCCAGCAGCCAAGAGTTCTACGGGGGCTACGAGCAGTACTTC; CDR3: CASSQEFYGGYEQYF
D: -; V: TRBV5-1; J: TRBJ1-1; size: few; DNA: TGCGCCAGCAGCAGTGGGTCTGGGGGGAAGAACACTGAAGCTTTCTTT; CDR3: CASSSGSGGKNTEAFF
D: -; V: TRBV29-1; J: TRBJ2-5; size: -; DNA: TGCAGCGTTGAGGAGCTAGCGGCCCAGGGGGAGACCCAGTACTTC; CDR3: CSVEELAAQGETQYF
D: -; V: TRBV11-3; J: TRBJ2-7; size: many; DNA: TGTGCCAGCACTCTGGGGGGCTACGAGCAGTACTTC; CDR3: CASTLGGYEQYF
D: -; V: TRBV19; J: TRBJ2-3; size: -; DNA: TGTGCCAGTAGTATTTCCCAACTAGATACGCAGTATTTT; CDR3: CASSISQLDTQYF
D: TRBD2; V: TRBV4-2; J: TRBJ2-7; size: many; DNA: TGTGCCAGCAGCGTAACCGGGACTAGCGGGACTGTCCCCTACGAGCAGTACTTC; CDR3: CASSVTGTSGTVPYEQYF
D: -; V: TRBV2; J: TRBJ2-2; size: -; DNA: TGTGCCAGCAGGGGGGGAGGCCCCAGAGAGCTGTTTTTT; CDR3: CASRGGGPRELFF
D: -; V: TRBV11-1; J: TRBJ2-1; size: many; DNA: TGTGCCAGCAGCAGGGCTAGATACAATGAGCAGTTCTTC; CDR3: CASSRARYNEQFF
D: TRBD1; V: TRBV2; J: TRBJ2-7; size: many; DNA: TGTGCCAGCAGGGGGACAGGGGCCTCCTACGAGCAGTACTTC; CDR3: CASRGTGASYEQYF
D: -; V: TRBV5-4; J: TRBJ2-1; size: few; DNA: TGTGCCAGCAGCTTGGAAGCCAGCTACAATGAGCAGTTCTTC; CDR3: CASSLEASYNEQFF
D: -; V: TRBV19; J: TRBJ1-4; size: many; DNA: TGTGCCAGTAGGACGGCGGGGGCAACTAATGAAAAACTGTTTTTT; CDR3: CASRTAGATNEKLFF
D: TRBD2; V: TRBV2; J: TRBJ2-5; size: -; DNA: TGTGCCAGCCGGACTAGCGGGAGTTTGCGGGAGACCCAGTACTTC; CDR3: CASRTSGSLRETQYF
D: -; V: TRBV10-1; J: TRBJ2-2; size: many; DNA: TGCGCCAGCAGTGTCGGACTTTACACCGGGGAGCTGTTTTTT; CDR3: CASSVGLYTGELFF
D: -; V: TRBV5-1; J: TRBJ2-1; size: many; DNA: TGCGCCAGCAGCGGAGGTCCGGACGGGAGCAATGAGCAGTTCTTC; CDR3: CASSGGPDGSNEQFF
D: -; V: TRBV30; J: TRBJ2-1; size: many; DNA: TGTGCCTGGAACCTCGCGGTCCCTGAGCAGTTCTTC; CDR3: CAWNLAVPEQFF
D: -; V: TRBV5-1; J: TRBJ1-3; size: -; DNA: TGCGCCAGCAAGACCTTACAGAGGACGGACACCATATATTTT; CDR3: CASKTLQRTDTIYF
D: -; V: TRBV18; J: TRBJ2-3; size: many; DNA: TGTGCCAGCTCACGGAGGCTAAACACAGATACGCAGTATTTT; CDR3: CASSRRLNTDTQYF
D: TRBD2; V: TRBV3-1; J: TRBJ2-7; size: many; DNA: TGTGCCAGCAGCCCACGACTAGCGGGAATTGGTGAGCAGTACTTC; CDR3: CASSPRLAGIGEQYF
D: TRBD2; V: TRBV20-1; J: TRBJ2-1; size: -; DNA: TGCAGTGCTTATAGCGGGAGAGTTGTTGGAAATGAGCAGTTCTTC; CDR3: CSAYSGRVVGNEQFF
D: -; V: TRBV7-2; J: TRBJ1-5; size: many; DNA: TGTGCCAGCAGACGTTCTGCAGGGAGCAATCAGCCCCAGCATTTT; CDR3: CASRRSAGSNQPQHF
D: -; V: TRBV5-1; J: TRBJ2-7; size: few; DNA: TGCGCCAGCAGCCCTGGTAGGTCAACAGGCGAGCAGTACTTC; CDR3: CASSPGRSTGEQYF
D: -; V: TRBV10-3; J: TRBJ1-5; size: many; DNA: TGTGCCATCAGTGCCAGGGAAGGAAATCAGCCCCAGCATTTT; CDR3: CAISAREGNQPQHF
D: TRBD2; V: TRBV2; J: TRBJ2-1; size: many; DNA: TGTGCCAGCAGGCCAATAGCGGGAGGCTACAATGAGCAGTTCTTC; CDR3: CASRPIAGGYNEQFF
D: -; V: TRBV10-3; J: TRBJ1-1; size: -; DNA: TGTGCCATCAGTGTTGGTAGCACTGAAGCTTTCTTT; CDR3: CAISVGSTEAFF
D: -; V: TRBV19; J: TRBJ2-5; size: -; DNA: TGTGCCACTAATAGTCCAGGCCGGGAGACCCAGTACTTC; CDR3: CATNSPGRETQYF
D: -; V: TRBV14; J: TRBJ2-5; size: -; DNA: TGTGCCAGCAGCCAAGATCTCTTTCGAGAGACCCAGTACTTC; CDR3: CASSQDLFRETQYF
D: -; V: TRBV5-1; J: TRBJ1-2; size: few; DNA: TGCGCCAGCAGCTTGGAAGGCGGCCAACCTTATGGCTACACCTTC; CDR3: CASSLEGGQPYGYTF
D: -; V: TRBV3-1; J: TRBJ2-2; size: many; DNA: TGTGCCAGCAGCCAAGGCTCTACCGGGGAGCTGTTTTTT; CDR3: CASSQGSTGELFF
D: TRBD1; V: TRBV20-1; J: TRBJ1-5; size: many; DNA: TGCAGTGCCTCCCAACAGGGGGCTGGCAATCAGCCCCAGCATTTT; CDR3: CSASQQGAGNQPQHF
D: -; V: TRBV15; J: TRBJ2-3; size: many; DNA: TGTGCCACGGACCCAACAGGCAACACAGATACGCAGTATTTT; CDR3: CATDPTGNTDTQYF
D: -; V: TRBV14; J: TRBJ2-7; size: -; DNA: TGTGCCAGCAGCCAAGAAGACACCTCCTACGAGCAGTACTTC; CDR3: CASSQEDTSYEQYF